Listed below are T cell receptor beta chains from one sample, sequenced in a study of cytomegalovirus exposure and HLA in healthy donors. Data came from immunoSEQ multiplex PCR; TCRdb stores just in-frame clones and leaves some out. The sample data list tens of thousands of clones. Sample: PBMCs. These receptors were taken from a woman in her 40s in good health and CMV-seropositive. Both conserved end residues are part of each CDR3. D genes are given only for firm matches.

len | j_gene | d_gene | v_gene | CDR3aa | CDR3nt
14 | TRBJ2-5 | TRBD1 | TRBV4-1 | CASSQGQGRETQYF | TGCGCCAGCAGCCAAGGACAGGGGAGAGAGACCCAGTACTTC
14 | TRBJ1-2 | - | TRBV6-1 | CASSPDSFSYGYTF | TGTGCCAGCAGCCCCGACAGTTTTAGCTATGGCTACACCTTC
14 | TRBJ1-6 | - | TRBV28 | CASSRTGFNSPLHF | TGTGCCAGCAGCCGTACAGGGTTTAATTCACCCCTCCACTTT
15 | TRBJ2-2 | TRBD1 | TRBV6-5 | CASSYGTGGTGELFF | TGTGCCAGCAGTTACGGTACAGGGGGCACCGGGGAGCTGTTTTTT
16 | TRBJ2-3 | TRBD2 | TRBV19 | CASSPRNRGGTDTQYF | TGTGCCAGTAGCCCTAGAAACCGGGGGGGCACAGATACGCAGTATTTT
16 | TRBJ2-3 | TRBD1 | TRBV10-3 | CAISEADRGASDTQYF | TGTGCCATCAGTGAGGCGGACAGGGGGGCTTCAGATACGCAGTATTTT
14 | TRBJ2-2 | - | TRBV27 | CASSPGLNTGELFF | TGTGCCAGCAGCCCCGGACTGAACACCGGGGAGCTGTTTTTT
18 | TRBJ2-3 | TRBD2 | TRBV7-8 | CASSLASGGWVSTDTQYF | TGTGCCAGCAGCTTAGCTAGCGGGGGATGGGTTAGCACAGATACGCAGTATTTT
14 | TRBJ1-2 | - | TRBV19 | CASTPWEGVYGYTF | TGTGCCAGTACCCCGTGGGAGGGAGTTTATGGCTACACCTTC
13 | TRBJ2-2 | - | TRBV28 | CASKPPGNGELFF | TGTGCCAGCAAGCCCCCGGGGAACGGGGAGCTGTTTTTT
15 | TRBJ2-1 | TRBD2 | TRBV2 | CASSEALAGMDEQFF | TGTGCCAGCAGTGAAGCGCTAGCGGGAATGGATGAGCAGTTCTTC
16 | TRBJ2-3 | TRBD2 | TRBV9 | CASSVEAGGRSDTQYF | TGTGCCAGCAGCGTAGAGGCGGGGGGGCGGTCCGATACGCAGTATTTT
14 | TRBJ1-5 | - | TRBV30 | CAWSGQYSNQPQHF | TGTGCCTGGAGTGGGCAATATAGCAATCAGCCCCAGCATTTT
14 | TRBJ1-4 | - | TRBV11-2 | CASSPFRDDGKLFF | TGTGCCAGCAGCCCATTCAGAGACGACGGGAAACTGTTTTTT
15 | TRBJ2-7 | - | TRBV6-1 | CASTSGTPNSYEQYF | TGTGCCAGCACATCTGGGACACCGAACTCCTACGAGCAGTACTTC
20 | TRBJ2-1 | - | TRBV9 | CASSSQRELAEGAVRNEQFF | TGTGCCAGCAGCTCACAGAGGGAACTAGCGGAGGGGGCCGTGAGAAATGAGCAGTTCTTC
14 | TRBJ2-5 | - | TRBV6-6 | CASSYWRGEETQYF | TGTGCCAGCAGTTATTGGAGGGGAGAAGAGACCCAGTACTTC
14 | TRBJ1-6 | - | TRBV5-4 | CASSLGQANSPLHF | TGTGCCAGCAGCTTGGGTCAGGCTAATTCACCCCTCCACTTT
14 | TRBJ2-7 | TRBD2 | TRBV27 | CASSIAGGFYEQYF | TGTGCCAGCAGTATAGCGGGGGGGTTCTACGAGCAGTACTTC
13 | TRBJ2-7 | - | TRBV6-1 | CASTSRPVSEQYF | TGTGCCAGCACCTCTCGTCCCGTATCCGAGCAGTACTTC
12 | TRBJ2-1 | TRBD2 | TRBV2 | CASRGLAGQQFF | TGTGCCAGCAGGGGACTAGCGGGGCAGCAGTTCTTC
15 | TRBJ2-3 | TRBD1 | TRBV7-9 | CASSAQGAATDTQYF | TGTGCCAGCAGCGCACAGGGGGCAGCCACAGATACGCAGTATTTT
15 | TRBJ2-7 | TRBD1 | TRBV6-5 | CASSTPRTGPWEQYF | TGTGCCAGCAGTACCCCTCGGACAGGGCCCTGGGAGCAGTACTTC
16 | TRBJ2-5 | - | TRBV4-2 | CASSHLPTGSAETQYF | TGTGCCAGCAGCCATCTCCCCACGGGTTCGGCAGAGACCCAGTACTTC
15 | TRBJ2-3 | TRBD2 | TRBV6-5 | CASSQTSVKTDTQYF | TGTGCCAGCAGTCAAACTAGCGTCAAAACAGATACGCAGTATTTT
15 | TRBJ1-2 | - | TRBV2 | CASSGNDGGNYGYTF | TGTGCCAGCAGCGGAAACGACGGCGGAAACTATGGCTACACCTTC
16 | TRBJ2-7 | TRBD1 | TRBV28 | CASSLVDRETPYEQYF | TGTGCCAGCAGTTTAGTCGACAGGGAGACCCCCTACGAGCAGTACTTC
15 | TRBJ2-7 | - | TRBV6-1 | CASSEAAGSSYEQYF | TGTGCCAGCAGTGAAGCGGCGGGGTCCTCCTACGAGCAGTACTTC
18 | TRBJ2-1 | TRBD2 | TRBV7-3 | CASSRAHQRGAQVGEQFF | TGTGCCAGCAGCCGCGCACACCAGCGGGGGGCCCAGGTGGGGGAGCAGTTCTTC
15 | TRBJ1-4 | TRBD1 | TRBV28 | CASSSTGANNEKLFF | TGTGCCAGCAGCTCGACAGGGGCCAATAATGAAAAACTGTTTTTT
13 | TRBJ2-2 | TRBD1 | TRBV19 | CASTTGDGGELFF | TGTGCCAGTACAACAGGGGACGGCGGGGAGCTGTTTTTT
17 | TRBJ2-2 | - | TRBV7-3 | CASSSRGGEKYGGELFF | TGTGCCAGCAGCTCCCGGGGTGGAGAGAAATACGGAGGGGAGCTGTTTTTT
15 | TRBJ2-7 | TRBD1 | TRBV5-1 | CASSLETGPRGEQYF | TGCGCCAGCAGCTTGGAGACAGGGCCCCGAGGGGAGCAGTACTTC
14 | TRBJ1-3 | - | TRBV9 | CASSVGADGNTIYF | TGTGCCAGCAGCGTAGGGGCAGACGGAAACACCATATATTTT
16 | TRBJ2-7 | TRBD2 | TRBV9 | CASSVKGGLAIHEQYF | TGTGCCAGCAGCGTAAAAGGCGGACTAGCTATCCACGAGCAGTACTTC
14 | TRBJ2-7 | TRBD1 | TRBV7-9 | CASSSRTGGYEQYF | TGTGCCAGCAGCTCCCGGACAGGCGGTTACGAGCAGTACTTC
13 | TRBJ1-6 | - | TRBV29-1 | CSVLTGPNSPLHF | TGCAGCGTGCTAACAGGACCGAATTCACCCCTCCACTTT
15 | TRBJ2-2 | - | TRBV5-1 | CASSLAGRRAGELFF | TGCGCCAGCAGCTTGGCCGGCAGGCGGGCCGGGGAGCTGTTTTTT
18 | TRBJ2-6 | TRBD1 | TRBV15 | CATRPSDRGFSGANVLTF | TGTGCCACCAGGCCGTCGGACAGGGGCTTCTCTGGGGCCAACGTCCTGACTTTC
15 | TRBJ2-5 | TRBD1 | TRBV7-7 | CASSVGDRVSETQYF | TGTGCCAGCAGCGTAGGGGACAGGGTCTCAGAGACCCAGTACTTC